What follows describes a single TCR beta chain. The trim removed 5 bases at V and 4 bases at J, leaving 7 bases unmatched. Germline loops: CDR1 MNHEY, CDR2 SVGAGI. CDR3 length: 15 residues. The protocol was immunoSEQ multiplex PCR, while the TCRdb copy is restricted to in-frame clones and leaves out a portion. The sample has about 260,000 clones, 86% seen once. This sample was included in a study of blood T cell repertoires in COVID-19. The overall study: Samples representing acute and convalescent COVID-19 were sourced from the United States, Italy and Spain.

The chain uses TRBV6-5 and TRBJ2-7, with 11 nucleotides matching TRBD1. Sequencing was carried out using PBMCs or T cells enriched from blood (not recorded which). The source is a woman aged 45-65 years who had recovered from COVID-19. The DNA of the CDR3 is TGTGCCAGCAGTCCAGCGGGGGACAGGGGGTACGAGCAGTACTTC. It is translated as CASSPAGDRGYEQYF.